A selection of T cell receptor beta chains follows, all from one sample in a study of T cells in localized non-small cell lung cancer. This table comes from immunoSEQ multiplex PCR, and its TCRdb copy is limited to in-frame clones, with some not included. In the table there are 45,000 to 70,000 clones, 86% of which are singletons. The sample consisted of peripheral blood, taken before any cancer treatment. The receptors were sampled from a woman aged 35-75 years with stage I lung adenocarcinoma. The conserved cysteine and the conserved F or W are not part of the CDR3 here. The D gene is left open where the match is weak.

d_gene	v_gene	len	CDR3aa
TRBD1	TRBV6-4	13	ASSGGTGGNQPQH
-	TRBV6-6	12	ASSSRGSTDTQY
TRBD2	TRBV2	14	ASSEGLAGGGHEQF
TRBD1	TRBV4-1	10	ASRGDRREAF
TRBD2	TRBV7-2	14	ASSLVGLAAYNEQF
-	TRBV27	11	ASSFRGGETQY
-	TRBV7-6	14	ASSLGGTANTGELF
-	TRBV30	13	AWSKAVYSNQPQH
-	TRBV30	12	AWSGGHLSDTQY
-	TRBV28	13	ASSLEQMNTGELF
-	TRBV5-1	13	ASSLARQFNNEQF
-	TRBV7-2	10	ASSPPGVGYT
TRBD2	TRBV7-9	17	ASSLWPGGSGQDPYEQY
-	TRBV30	12	AWSVRSETEKLF
-	TRBV5-1	13	ASSGGTASSYEQY
-	TRBV28	11	ASSLGGDYGYT
-	TRBV5-1	12	ASSLGQAGNEQF
-	TRBV7-2	15	ASQHPLRQGPSYEQY
TRBD2	TRBV19	14	ASKASGGHTPYEQY
-	TRBV27	12	ASSFRQASYEQY
-	TRBV5-5	13	ASSLTRGALEEQY
-	TRBV29-1	8	SVYLRGAF
-	TRBV19	13	ASSIGRGRADTQY
-	TRBV10-3	12	AISDRAPQNEQF
TRBD1	TRBV28	13	ASSLPGQGSYEQY
TRBD1	TRBV11-3	14	ASSLESGTGYNEQF
TRBD1	TRBV6-5	11	ASSRTGGPEAF
-	TRBV15	12	ATREVPNTGELF
-	TRBV5-1	12	ASSLHFPSYEQY
-	TRBV11-2	10	ASSERPYGYT
-	TRBV7-9	11	ASSLGTVYGYT
TRBD1	TRBV7-6	13	ASSPEQGAYQPQH
TRBD1	TRBV19	17	ASSHPWPSQDRGNQPQH
TRBD1	TRBV6-5	12	ASSPGQGGYGYT
-	TRBV5-1	12	ASSSRDSNYGYT
-	TRBV30	10	ACTDSPYGYT
-	TRBV29-1	11	SVVARVNTEAF
TRBD1	TRBV5-6	11	ASRTGFNSPLH
-	TRBV6-5	10	ASRTGYNEQF
TRBD2	TRBV9	12	ASSVAGRDYEQY
-	TRBV30	15	AWRGVGPSTMNTEAF
-	TRBV7-2	17	ASSFRSGGRVLSGNTIY
-	TRBV9	15	ASSASPGQDSGNTIY
-	TRBV30	11	AWSSGPRNEQY
-	TRBV30	14	AWSGGAGHTNYGYT
-	TRBV6-1	10	ASILYPYEQY
-	TRBV9	10	ASSLPGFGYT
TRBD1	TRBV7-2	14	ASSTRQGFISYEQY
-	TRBV20-1	9	SARGGQPQH
TRBD1	TRBV2	13	ASSVGTAPNTEAF
-	TRBV9	11	ASSVQGHNEQF
-	TRBV9	13	ASSVGVLDGEKLF